A selection of T cell receptor beta chains follows, all from one sample in a study of CD8 T cells in Susac syndrome. TCRdb reprocessed the immunoSEQ multiplex PCR reads with MiXCR, giving one entry per CDR3 protein. This sample carries about 100,000 distinct CDR3 sequences, about 95% of them seen once, and the ten largest clones take 0.3% to 0.35%. The specimen sequenced was CD8+ T cells from PBMCs. The receptors stem from a human donor with Susac syndrome. The CDR3 runs from the conserved cysteine through the conserved F or W. Fields, in order: J gene, clone size, V gene, CDR3 protein. Not all rows give a size; the values are once, few, many and, for expanded clones, a class.

J gene: TRBJ2-4; clone size: once; V gene: TRBV20-1; CDR3 protein: CSARGGGGENIQYF
J gene: TRBJ2-1; clone size: once; V gene: TRBV9; CDR3 protein: CASSPVGLAGGKDEQFF
J gene: TRBJ2-7; clone size: -; V gene: TRBV2; CDR3 protein: CASRGDRSAEQYF
J gene: TRBJ2-7; clone size: -; V gene: TRBV20-1; CDR3 protein: CSARDHPDEQYF
J gene: TRBJ1-2; clone size: -; V gene: TRBV24-1; CDR3 protein: CATSGPGQATYGYTF
J gene: TRBJ2-7; clone size: -; V gene: TRBV12-3/TRBV12-4; CDR3 protein: CASSLRLRSGRYYEQYF
J gene: TRBJ2-6; clone size: -; V gene: TRBV6-1; CDR3 protein: CATEEGSGANVLTF
J gene: TRBJ2-7; clone size: -; V gene: TRBV15; CDR3 protein: CATSTPRTGFYEQYF
J gene: TRBJ2-7; clone size: -; V gene: TRBV12-3/TRBV12-4; CDR3 protein: CASSWTIGSHEQYF
J gene: TRBJ1-1; clone size: -; V gene: TRBV12-3/TRBV12-4; CDR3 protein: CASSTANTEAFF
J gene: TRBJ2-5; clone size: -; V gene: TRBV15; CDR3 protein: CATSRAPLPETQYF
J gene: TRBJ1-5; clone size: -; V gene: TRBV6-6; CDR3 protein: CASRADSGNQPQHF
J gene: TRBJ2-3; clone size: -; V gene: TRBV2; CDR3 protein: CASHPGGRDRGTDTQYF
J gene: TRBJ2-7; clone size: -; V gene: TRBV29-1; CDR3 protein: CSVDNQGVGQYF
J gene: TRBJ2-7; clone size: -; V gene: TRBV27; CDR3 protein: CASSLGQAGSYEQYF
J gene: TRBJ2-5; clone size: once; V gene: TRBV23-1; CDR3 protein: CASSQSGTGTEETQYF
J gene: TRBJ2-5; clone size: -; V gene: TRBV7-2; CDR3 protein: CASSVRGLETQYF
J gene: TRBJ1-2; clone size: once; V gene: TRBV4-1; CDR3 protein: CASSSSGGEHYGYTF
J gene: TRBJ2-7; clone size: -; V gene: TRBV5-4; CDR3 protein: CASSFMDSAYEQYF
J gene: TRBJ1-5; clone size: -; V gene: TRBV28; CDR3 protein: CASSPQGENQPQHF
J gene: TRBJ2-7; clone size: -; V gene: TRBV28; CDR3 protein: CAVERESSYEQYF
J gene: TRBJ2-1; clone size: -; V gene: TRBV5-1; CDR3 protein: CASGWEGYNEQFF
J gene: TRBJ1-2; clone size: -; V gene: TRBV4-1; CDR3 protein: CASSKRTGDGYTF
J gene: TRBJ2-1; clone size: once; V gene: TRBV29-1; CDR3 protein: CSVEGLAGVGDEQFF
J gene: TRBJ1-1; clone size: -; V gene: TRBV4-2; CDR3 protein: CASSQEGVYTEAFF
J gene: TRBJ2-3; clone size: -; V gene: TRBV10-3; CDR3 protein: CATRPGRGTDTQYF
J gene: TRBJ1-1; clone size: -; V gene: TRBV29-1; CDR3 protein: CSVTDRAVAEAFF
J gene: TRBJ2-7; clone size: -; V gene: TRBV2; CDR3 protein: CASSDAGRDYEQYF
J gene: TRBJ1-2; clone size: -; V gene: TRBV3-1; CDR3 protein: CASSQGSGAYGYTF
J gene: TRBJ2-2; clone size: once; V gene: TRBV5-4; CDR3 protein: CASSTFTFF
J gene: TRBJ2-7; clone size: -; V gene: TRBV5-1; CDR3 protein: CASSLGGGSGSSEQYF
J gene: TRBJ2-5; clone size: -; V gene: TRBV28; CDR3 protein: CASSLGQGDLETQYF
J gene: TRBJ2-7; clone size: -; V gene: TRBV7-9; CDR3 protein: CASSLEYSRRPYEQYF
J gene: TRBJ2-1; clone size: -; V gene: TRBV28; CDR3 protein: CASSPLAGANEQFF
J gene: TRBJ2-7; clone size: once; V gene: TRBV28; CDR3 protein: CASSLGGSNEQYF
J gene: TRBJ2-2; clone size: -; V gene: TRBV2; CDR3 protein: CASISAGGNTGELFF
J gene: TRBJ2-3; clone size: once; V gene: TRBV29-1; CDR3 protein: CSVEGGLAGSTDTQYF
J gene: TRBJ2-1; clone size: -; V gene: TRBV6-2/TRBV6-3; CDR3 protein: CASTPAAGGGTYNEQFF
J gene: TRBJ2-7; clone size: -; V gene: TRBV3-1; CDR3 protein: CASSPWVSSSGRAGRSYEQYF
J gene: TRBJ2-5; clone size: -; V gene: TRBV2; CDR3 protein: CASRQEGQETQYF
J gene: TRBJ1-5; clone size: -; V gene: TRBV29-1; CDR3 protein: CSVEISSNQPQHF
J gene: TRBJ2-2; clone size: -; V gene: TRBV20-1; CDR3 protein: CSARDLRGETGELFF
J gene: TRBJ2-3; clone size: -; V gene: TRBV14; CDR3 protein: CASSQAYTDTQYF
J gene: TRBJ1-5; clone size: once; V gene: TRBV3-1; CDR3 protein: CASSQEWGDNQPQHF
J gene: TRBJ2-1; clone size: -; V gene: TRBV7-2; CDR3 protein: CASSSHSISEQFF
J gene: TRBJ2-1; clone size: -; V gene: TRBV11-2; CDR3 protein: CASSSLTGGAYNEQFF
J gene: TRBJ2-1; clone size: -; V gene: TRBV14; CDR3 protein: CASSLSITANEQFF
J gene: TRBJ1-2; clone size: few; V gene: TRBV11-1; CDR3 protein: CASSLEGGRGYGYTF
J gene: TRBJ2-1; clone size: -; V gene: TRBV12-3/TRBV12-4; CDR3 protein: CASSGTPEIEQFF
J gene: TRBJ2-2; clone size: -; V gene: TRBV5-1; CDR3 protein: CASSPSLLGELFF
J gene: TRBJ2-1; clone size: -; V gene: TRBV20-1; CDR3 protein: CSAPRQTDNEQFF
J gene: TRBJ1-1; clone size: -; V gene: TRBV15; CDR3 protein: CATRDRKNTEAFF
J gene: TRBJ1-5; clone size: -; V gene: TRBV4-1; CDR3 protein: CASSQEDLYSNQPQHF
J gene: TRBJ2-5; clone size: -; V gene: TRBV20-1; CDR3 protein: CSARGGPTSGSETQYF